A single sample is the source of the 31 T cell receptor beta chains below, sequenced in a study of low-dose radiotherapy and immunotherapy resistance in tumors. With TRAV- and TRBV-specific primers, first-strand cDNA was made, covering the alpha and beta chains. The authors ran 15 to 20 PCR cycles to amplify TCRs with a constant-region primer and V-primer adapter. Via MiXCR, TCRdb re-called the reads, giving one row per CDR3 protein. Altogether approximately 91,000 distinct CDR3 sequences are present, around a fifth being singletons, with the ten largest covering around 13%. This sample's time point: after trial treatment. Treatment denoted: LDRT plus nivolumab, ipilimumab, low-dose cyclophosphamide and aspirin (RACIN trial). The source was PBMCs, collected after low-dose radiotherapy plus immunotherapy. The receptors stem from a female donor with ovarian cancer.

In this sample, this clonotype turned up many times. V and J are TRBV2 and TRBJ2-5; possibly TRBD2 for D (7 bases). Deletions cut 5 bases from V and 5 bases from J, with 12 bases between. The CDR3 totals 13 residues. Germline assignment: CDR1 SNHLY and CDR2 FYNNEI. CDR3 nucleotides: TGTGCCAGCAGTAGGGGGGGGGGGGAGACCCAGTACTTC. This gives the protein CASSRGGGETQYF.

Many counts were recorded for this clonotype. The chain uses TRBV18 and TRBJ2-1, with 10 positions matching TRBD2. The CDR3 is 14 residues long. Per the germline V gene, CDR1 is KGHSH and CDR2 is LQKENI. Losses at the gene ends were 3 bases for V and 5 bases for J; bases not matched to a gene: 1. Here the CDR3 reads CASSPGTSDNEQFF. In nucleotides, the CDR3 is TGTGCCAGCTCACCCGGGACTAGCGACAATGAGCAGTTCTTC.

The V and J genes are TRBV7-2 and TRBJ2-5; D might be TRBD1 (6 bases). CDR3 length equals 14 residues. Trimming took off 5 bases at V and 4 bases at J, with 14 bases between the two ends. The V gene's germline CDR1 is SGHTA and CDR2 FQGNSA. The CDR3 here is CASSQGRLTETQYF. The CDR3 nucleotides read TGTGCCAGCAGCCAGGGGCGCCTAACAGAGACCCAGTACTTC. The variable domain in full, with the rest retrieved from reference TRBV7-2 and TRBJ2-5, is GAGVSQSPSNKVTEKGKDVELRCDPISGHTALYWYRQSLGQGLEFLIYFQGNSAPDKSGLPSDRFSAERTGGSVSTLTIQRTQQEDSAVYLCASSQGRLTETQYFGPGTRLLVL.

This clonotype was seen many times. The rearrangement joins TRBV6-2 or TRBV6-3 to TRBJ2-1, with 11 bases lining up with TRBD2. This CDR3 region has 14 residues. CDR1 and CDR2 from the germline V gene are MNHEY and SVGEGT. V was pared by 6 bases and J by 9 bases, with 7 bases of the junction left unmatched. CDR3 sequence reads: CASSRSGRASEQFF. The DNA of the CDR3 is TGTGCCAGCAGCCGTAGCGGGAGGGCCAGTGAGCAGTTCTTC.

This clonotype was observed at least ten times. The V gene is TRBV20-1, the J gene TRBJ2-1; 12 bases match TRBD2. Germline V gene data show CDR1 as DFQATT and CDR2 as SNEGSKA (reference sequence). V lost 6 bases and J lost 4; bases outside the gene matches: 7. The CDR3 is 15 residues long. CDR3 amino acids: CSADLAGGRYNEQFF. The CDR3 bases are TGCAGTGCGGACCTAGCGGGAGGGAGGTACAATGAGCAGTTCTTC.

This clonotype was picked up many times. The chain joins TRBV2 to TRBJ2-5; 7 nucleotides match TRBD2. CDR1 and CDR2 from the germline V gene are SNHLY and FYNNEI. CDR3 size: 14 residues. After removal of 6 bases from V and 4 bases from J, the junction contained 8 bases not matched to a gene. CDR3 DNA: TGTGCCAGCAGCCTCGTCGGGGGGAGAGAGACCCAGTACTTC. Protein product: CASSLVGGRETQYF.

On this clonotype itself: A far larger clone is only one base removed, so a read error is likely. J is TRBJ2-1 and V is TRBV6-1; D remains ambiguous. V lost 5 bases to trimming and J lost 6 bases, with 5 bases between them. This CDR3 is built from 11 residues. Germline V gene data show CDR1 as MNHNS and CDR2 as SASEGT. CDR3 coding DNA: TGTGCCAGCAGTTTTGGCAATGAGCAGTTCTTC. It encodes CASSFGNEQFF.

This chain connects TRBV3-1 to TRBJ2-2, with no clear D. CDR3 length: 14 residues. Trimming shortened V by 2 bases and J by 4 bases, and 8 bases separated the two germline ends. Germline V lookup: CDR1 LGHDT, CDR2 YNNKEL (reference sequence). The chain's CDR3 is CASSQPGATGELFF. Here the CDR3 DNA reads TGTGCCAGCAGCCAACCCGGAGCCACCGGGGAGCTGTTTTTT.

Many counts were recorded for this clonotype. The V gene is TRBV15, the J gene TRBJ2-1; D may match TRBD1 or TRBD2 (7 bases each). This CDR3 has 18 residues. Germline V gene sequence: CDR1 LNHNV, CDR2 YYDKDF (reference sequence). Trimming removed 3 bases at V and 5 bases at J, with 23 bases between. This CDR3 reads CATSSEPGGWTGNNEQFF. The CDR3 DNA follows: TGTGCCACCAGCAGCGAACCCGGGGGGTGGACAGGTAACAATGAGCAGTTCTTC.

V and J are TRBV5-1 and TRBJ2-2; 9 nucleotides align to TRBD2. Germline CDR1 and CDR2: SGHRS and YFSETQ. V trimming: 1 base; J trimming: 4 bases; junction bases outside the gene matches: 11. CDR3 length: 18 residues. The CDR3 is CASSLTSSGSMTTGELFF. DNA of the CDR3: TGCGCCAGCAGCTTGACAAGTAGCGGGAGTATGACCACCGGGGAGCTGTTTTTT.

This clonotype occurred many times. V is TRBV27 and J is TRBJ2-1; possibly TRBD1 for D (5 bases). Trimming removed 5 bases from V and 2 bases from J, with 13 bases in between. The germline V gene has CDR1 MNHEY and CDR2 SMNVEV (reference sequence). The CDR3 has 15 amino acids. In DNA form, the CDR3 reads TGTGCCAGCAGTCCCCCGACAGCGCCCTACAATGAGCAGTTCTTC. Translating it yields CASSPPTAPYNEQFF.

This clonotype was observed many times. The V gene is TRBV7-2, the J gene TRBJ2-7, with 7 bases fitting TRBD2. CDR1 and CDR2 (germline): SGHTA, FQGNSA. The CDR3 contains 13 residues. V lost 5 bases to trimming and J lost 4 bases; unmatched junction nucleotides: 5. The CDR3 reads CASSGGGPYEQYF. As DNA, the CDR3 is TGTGCCAGCAGCGGGGGGGGACCTTACGAGCAGTACTTC.

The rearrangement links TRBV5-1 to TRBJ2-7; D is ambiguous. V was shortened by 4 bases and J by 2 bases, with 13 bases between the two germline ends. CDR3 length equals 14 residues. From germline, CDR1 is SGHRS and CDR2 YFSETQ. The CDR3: CASSRVGGTYEQYF. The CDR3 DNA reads TGCGCCAGCAGCAGGGTGGGCGGAACCTACGAGCAGTACTTC.

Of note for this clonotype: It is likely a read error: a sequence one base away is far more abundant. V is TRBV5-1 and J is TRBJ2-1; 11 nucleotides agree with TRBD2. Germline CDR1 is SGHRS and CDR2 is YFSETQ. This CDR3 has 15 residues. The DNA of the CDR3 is TGTGTCAGCAGCGTGGGACTAGCGGAGTACAATGAGCAGTTCTTC. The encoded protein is CVSSVGLAEYNEQFF.

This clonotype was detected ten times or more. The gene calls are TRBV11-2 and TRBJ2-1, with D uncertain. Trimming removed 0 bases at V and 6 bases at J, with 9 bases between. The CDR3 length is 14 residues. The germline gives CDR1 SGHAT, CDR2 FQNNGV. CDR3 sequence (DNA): TGTGCCAGCAGCTTAGAGGGCACTTCCAATGAGCAGTTCTTC. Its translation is CASSLEGTSNEQFF. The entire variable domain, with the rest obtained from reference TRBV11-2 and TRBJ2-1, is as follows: EAGVAQSPRYKIIEKRQSVAFWCNPISGHATLYWYQQILGQGPKLLIQFQNNGVVDDSQLPKDRFSAERLKGVDSTLKIQPAKLEDSAVYLCASSLEGTSNEQFFGPGTRLTVL.

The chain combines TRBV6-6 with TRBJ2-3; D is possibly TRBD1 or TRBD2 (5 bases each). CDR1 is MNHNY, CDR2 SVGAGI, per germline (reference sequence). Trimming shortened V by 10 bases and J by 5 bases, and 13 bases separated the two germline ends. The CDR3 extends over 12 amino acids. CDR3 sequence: CATLGTVDTQYF. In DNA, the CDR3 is TGTGCCACCCTCGGGACGGTAGATACGCAGTATTTT.

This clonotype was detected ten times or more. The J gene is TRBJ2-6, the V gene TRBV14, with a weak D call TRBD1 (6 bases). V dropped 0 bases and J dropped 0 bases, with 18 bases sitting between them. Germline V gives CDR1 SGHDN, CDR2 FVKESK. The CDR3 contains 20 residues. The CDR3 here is CASSQDHWAGVSSGANVLTF. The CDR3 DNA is TGTGCCAGCAGCCAAGATCATTGGGCAGGGGTCAGCTCTGGGGCCAACGTCCTGACTTTC.

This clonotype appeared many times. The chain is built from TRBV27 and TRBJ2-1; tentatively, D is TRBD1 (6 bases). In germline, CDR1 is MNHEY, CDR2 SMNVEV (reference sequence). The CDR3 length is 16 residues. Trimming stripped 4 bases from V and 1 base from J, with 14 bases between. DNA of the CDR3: TGTGCCAGCAGTTCCAATACAGGGATATCCTACAATGAGCAGTTCTTC. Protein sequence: CASSSNTGISYNEQFF.

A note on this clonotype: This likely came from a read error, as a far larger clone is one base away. The DNA of the CDR3 is TGTGCCACCAGTGACCCAGGGGAGAATGAGCAGTACTTC. This codes for CATSDPGENEQYF. The chain recombines TRBV24-1 with TRBJ2-5; TRBD1 is a possible D gene (6 bases). V was pared by 4 bases and J by 11 bases, with 16 bases between. Germline V gives CDR1 KGHDR, CDR2 SFDVKD. This CDR3 comprises 13 residues.

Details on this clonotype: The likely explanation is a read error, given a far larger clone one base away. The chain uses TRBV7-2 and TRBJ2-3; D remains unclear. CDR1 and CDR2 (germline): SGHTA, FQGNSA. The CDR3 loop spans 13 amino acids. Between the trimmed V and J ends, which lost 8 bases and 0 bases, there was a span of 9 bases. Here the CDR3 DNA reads TGTGCCAGCGGCACAGCTAGCACAGATACGCAGTATTTT. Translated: CASGTASTDTQYF.

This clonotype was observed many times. The CDR3 bases are TGTGCCAGCAGCACCGGACAGGGGAACTATGGCTACACCTTC. Its protein is CASSTGQGNYGYTF. The chain recombines TRBV13 with TRBJ1-2, with 9 nucleotides matching TRBD1. CDR3 length: 14 residues. After removal of 5 bases from V and 2 bases from J, the junction contained 3 bases not matched to a gene. Germline V gene sequence: CDR1 PRHDT, CDR2 FYEKMQ (reference sequence).

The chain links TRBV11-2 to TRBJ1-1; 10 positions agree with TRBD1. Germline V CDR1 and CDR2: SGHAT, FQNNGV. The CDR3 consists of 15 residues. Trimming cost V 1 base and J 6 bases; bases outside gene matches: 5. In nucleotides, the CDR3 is TGTGCCAGCAGCTTAGGGACAGGGGGATTGCCTGAAGCTTTCTTT. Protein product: CASSLGTGGLPEAFF.

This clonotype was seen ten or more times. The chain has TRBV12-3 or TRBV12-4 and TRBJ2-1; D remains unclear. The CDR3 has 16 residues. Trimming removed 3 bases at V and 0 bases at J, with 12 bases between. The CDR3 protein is CASSLLSAVSYNEQFF. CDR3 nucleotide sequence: TGTGCCAGCAGTTTGCTCTCTGCAGTCTCCTACAATGAGCAGTTCTTC.

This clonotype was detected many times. CDR3 protein: CASRVGTGGIGQETQYF. CDR3 DNA sequence: TGTGCCAGCAGAGTCGGGACAGGGGGAATTGGGCAAGAGACCCAGTACTTC. V and J are TRBV2 and TRBJ2-5; TRBD1 aligns across 11 bases. The CDR3 is 17 residues long. The germline CDR1 and CDR2 sequences are SNHLY and FYNNEI. V trimming: 6 bases; J trimming: 2 bases; junction bases outside the gene matches: 11.

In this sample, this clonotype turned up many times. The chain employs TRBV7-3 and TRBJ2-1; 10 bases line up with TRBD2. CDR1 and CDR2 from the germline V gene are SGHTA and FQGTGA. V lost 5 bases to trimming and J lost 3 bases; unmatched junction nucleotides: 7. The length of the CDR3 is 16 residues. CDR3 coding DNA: TGTGCCAGCAGCCAAACAGCGGGGGGGATCTACAATGAGCAGTTCTTC. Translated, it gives CASSQTAGGIYNEQFF.

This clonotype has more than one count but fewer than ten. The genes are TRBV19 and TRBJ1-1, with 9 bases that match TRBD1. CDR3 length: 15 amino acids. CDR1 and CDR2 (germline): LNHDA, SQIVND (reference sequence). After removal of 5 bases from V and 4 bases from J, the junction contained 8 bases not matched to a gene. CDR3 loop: CASSVGQGTVTEAFF. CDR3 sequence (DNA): TGTGCCAGTAGTGTCGGACAGGGGACAGTCACTGAAGCTTTCTTT.

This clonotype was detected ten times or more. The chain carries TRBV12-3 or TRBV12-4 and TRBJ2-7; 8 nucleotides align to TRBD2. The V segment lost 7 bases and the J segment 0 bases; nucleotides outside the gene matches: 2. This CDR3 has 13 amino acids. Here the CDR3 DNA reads TGTGCCAGCATGAGCGGGAGCTCCTACGAGCAGTACTTC. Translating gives CASMSGSSYEQYF.

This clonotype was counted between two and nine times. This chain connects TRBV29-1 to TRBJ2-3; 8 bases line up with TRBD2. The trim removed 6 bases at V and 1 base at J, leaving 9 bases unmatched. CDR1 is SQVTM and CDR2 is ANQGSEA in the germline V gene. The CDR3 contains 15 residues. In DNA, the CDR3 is TGCAGCGTGGTCGGGATAGCGGGACGCACAGATACGCAGTATTTT. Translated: CSVVGIAGRTDTQYF.

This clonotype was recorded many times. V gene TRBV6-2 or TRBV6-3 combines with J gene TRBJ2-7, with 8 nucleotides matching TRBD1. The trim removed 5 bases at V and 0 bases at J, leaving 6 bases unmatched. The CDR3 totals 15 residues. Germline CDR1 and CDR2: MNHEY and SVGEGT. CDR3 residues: CASSNRDRSSYEQYF. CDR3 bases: TGTGCCAGCAGTAACCGGGACAGGAGCTCCTACGAGCAGTACTTC.

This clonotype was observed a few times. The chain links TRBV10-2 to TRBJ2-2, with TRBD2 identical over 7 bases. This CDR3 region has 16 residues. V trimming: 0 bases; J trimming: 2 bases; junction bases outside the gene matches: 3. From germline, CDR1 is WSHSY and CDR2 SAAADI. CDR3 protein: CASSESPSGNTGELFF. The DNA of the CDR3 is TGCGCCAGCAGTGAGTCGCCTAGCGGCAACACCGGGGAGCTGTTTTTT.

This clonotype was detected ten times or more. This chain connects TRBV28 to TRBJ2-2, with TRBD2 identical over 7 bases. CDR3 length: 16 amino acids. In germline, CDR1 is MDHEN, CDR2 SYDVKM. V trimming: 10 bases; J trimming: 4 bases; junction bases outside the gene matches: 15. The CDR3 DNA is TGTGCCACCACCCGTCCTAGCGGCGGGATCACCGGGGAGCTGTTTTTT. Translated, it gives CATTRPSGGITGELFF.